This entry features one T cell receptor (beta chain) sequence. Its antigen is currently not known. No much larger clonotype is one base removed from it; base qualities were not supplied. Patients with a history of autoimmune disease or receiving systemic immunosuppression were excluded from the trial. Peripheral blood for TCR sequencing was drawn from every dose cohort at baseline, at cycle 4 day 1 and at cycle 7 day 1. The samples were taken from a phase I, first-in-human, multicenter, open-label dose-escalation trial of ivuxolimab. Adults with locally advanced or metastatic melanoma, renal cell carcinoma, hepatocellular carcinoma or head and neck squamous cell carcinoma were enrolled in the trial. CD4+ and CD8+ T cells were sorted separately from peripheral blood before TCR sequencing. There are 19 amino acids in the CDR3, from cysteine to phenylalanine inclusive. Kept here is only the CDR3 DNA, which spans 57 bases and is read in frame from base 1. V loses 4 bases at its end and J loses 8 bases; junction bases beyond the gene matches: 25. The germline V gene encodes CDR1 GTSNPN and CDR2 SVGIG (reference sequence).

The data belong to a study of OX40 agonist ivuxolimab in advanced cancers. Study-wide context: Ivuxolimab was an agonistic, fully human IgG2 monoclonal antibody directed against OX40 (CD134), a costimulatory receptor. Intravenous ivuxolimab was administered to patients every 2 weeks at six dose levels: 0.01, 0.1, 0.3, 1.5, 3 and 10 mg/kg. Of the 50 or so patients in dose escalation, 19 had hepatocellular carcinoma, some 15 had melanoma, 9 had renal cell carcinoma and 9 had head and neck cancer. In the dose-escalation cohort, around four fifths of patients were male, and the mean age was approximately 60 years, with a range of roughly 20 to 79. Prior anti-PD-1, anti-PD-L1 or anti-CTLA-4 therapy was permitted, and approximately 40% of dose-escalation patients had received checkpoint inhibitors. Partial responses were achieved by three dose-escalation patients, of whom one had hepatocellular carcinoma and two had cutaneous melanoma. Peripheral TCRbeta sequencing was intended to test whether TCR sequence diversity was altered and clonal T-cell expansion was caused by ivuxolimab. The paper reports the monotherapy dose-escalation portion (N ≈ 50 patients) of the phase I ivuxolimab trial.

Genomic DNA was extracted from sorted cells for sequencing of the TCRbeta CDR3 region. The immunoSEQ Assay was used to sequence the TCRbeta CDR3 regions. TCRdb took this table from immuneACCESS and kept in-frame rearrangements with V and J called. Such tables lack part of the clones; where checked against another copy, unresolved V genes explain under half of the gap, and the rest is unexplained. The sample data list about 73,000 clones, and around 83% of these were observed just once. Of the sample, roughly 8.6% falls within the top ten clones. Overall study outcomes, separate from this receptor: At doses from 0.1 to 3.0 mg/kg, clonal expansion was seen in both CD4+ and CD8+ blood T cells between baseline and week 6. Partial responders in the 0.1-3.0 mg/kg groups had among the lowest normalized peripheral clonal expansion, especially among CD8+ T cells. The antigen specificity of the peripheral T cells that underwent clonal expansion was not determined. Low levels of normalized T-cell clonal expansion were also seen in some nonresponding patients. On average, CD8+ T cells showed more expanded clones than CD4+ T cells after ivuxolimab.

The sequencing here drew on CD4+ or CD8+ T cells sorted from blood, taken in a trial of the OX40 agonist ivuxolimab. The rearranged segments are TRBV30 and TRBJ1-2, with 10 middle bases fitting TRBD1. The receptor comes from an adult with an advanced solid tumor such as melanoma, head and neck, liver or kidney cancer. The CDR3 region: CAWIAGTFFGTGAPEGYTF. The bases read TGTGCCTGGATCGCGGGGACTTTCTTTGGGACAGGGGCTCCAGAGGGCTACACCTTC.